The rows below give T cell receptor beta chains drawn from one sample of a study of long-term antiretroviral therapy in people with HIV. Clones were read by immunoSEQ multiplex PCR, and TCRdb kept only the in-frame ones, dropping some. The table records about 23,000 clones, approximately 91% of them present only once. This specimen consisted of unsorted PBMCs, obtained 0.6 years after starting antiretroviral therapy. The receptors derive from a man aged 60 to 69 with HIV. CDR3s include the opening cysteine and the closing phenylalanine or tryptophan. Size tells how often a clone was seen (once, few, many) or the class of an expanded clone, and some rows leave it out.

clone size,J gene,V gene,CDR3 protein
NA,TRBJ2-5,TRBV7-3,CASSLMPRETQYF
NA,TRBJ1-4,TRBV19,CASSGVPGQGQLQKLFF
once,TRBJ2-2,TRBV19,CASIWPNTGELFF
once,TRBJ1-5,TRBV10-3,CAISEGESNQPQHF
NA,TRBJ2-4,TRBV5-4,CASSPTGGLDIQYF
NA,TRBJ2-7,TRBV4-2,CASSPPSGGMGYEQYF
few,TRBJ1-5,TRBV9,CASSLGGGTGNQPQHF
NA,TRBJ2-7,TRBV5-4,CASSQGTGGLYEQYF
NA,TRBJ1-5,TRBV7-2,CASSLELATYQPQHF
once,TRBJ2-1,TRBV7-2,CASSLERGVYNEQFF
NA,TRBJ2-3,TRBV5-1,CASSGEGDTQYF
NA,TRBJ2-3,TRBV5-4,CASSLQLAGATDTQYF
few,TRBJ2-7,TRBV5-1,CASSLLSGRAGNEQYF
NA,TRBJ2-2,TRBV5-5,CASSLTREKVKELFF
NA,TRBJ2-5,TRBV19,CASILQGSVQETQYF
NA,TRBJ2-3,TRBV29-1,CSVDKGPGQGIVTDTQYF
NA,TRBJ2-5,TRBV5-6,CASSLEWALRRETQYF
NA,TRBJ1-5,TRBV4-1,CASSPWDRVSNQPQHF
NA,TRBJ2-2,TRBV7-2,CASSLGFELAGRTGELFF
NA,TRBJ2-3,TRBV5-4,CASSLAASGGGDTQYF
once,TRBJ2-5,TRBV5-1,CASSSSGTPGETQYF
NA,TRBJ2-5,TRBV14,CASSQQWETQYF
NA,TRBJ2-1,TRBV7-2,CASSVGGFQFF
NA,TRBJ1-1,TRBV29-1,CSVPKGAGNTEAFF
few,TRBJ2-3,TRBV2,CASRAGGGSMHF
NA,TRBJ2-7,TRBV5-5,CASSLGTGGYEQYF
NA,TRBJ2-1,TRBV7-2,CASSLQGSNEQFF
NA,TRBJ1-1,TRBV18,CASSPRQNRGILNTEAFF
NA,TRBJ2-3,TRBV12-5,CASGSSGWDTQYF
once,TRBJ1-1,TRBV11-2,CASSLDLVVGNTEAFF
NA,TRBJ2-1,TRBV6-4,CASSDSGLAGGKPYNEQFF
NA,TRBJ2-7,TRBV7-2,CASSLGAPETYEQYF
once,TRBJ2-5,TRBV11-2,CASSLRGGSGSHETQYF
NA,TRBJ1-2,TRBV19,CASSMSEGANTF
NA,TRBJ1-2,TRBV25-1,CASNPTGSLYGYTF
once,TRBJ2-7,TRBV7-2,CASSLGGQGGYEQYF
NA,TRBJ2-7,TRBV5-1,CASSLAGTSYEQYF
once,TRBJ2-1,TRBV7-3,CASSRYGAPEQFF
NA,TRBJ1-3,TRBV28,CASSFPTDQGNTIYF
NA,TRBJ1-3,TRBV19,CASSVDRGNTIYF
NA,TRBJ1-2,TRBV5-6,CASSLGRNYGYTF
few,TRBJ2-1,TRBV10-1,CASSEWTSPHEQFF
NA,TRBJ2-4,TRBV19,CASSTRTGVAAKNIQYF
NA,TRBJ1-1,TRBV4-1,CASSQDTAIPFGNTEAFF
NA,TRBJ2-7,TRBV23-1,CASSPPSYEQYF
NA,TRBJ2-3,TRBV5-1,CASRPPRTDTQYF
NA,TRBJ2-3,TRBV30,CAWMSAGGLTDTQYF
few,TRBJ2-3,TRBV5-1,CASSPGLATDTQYF
NA,TRBJ1-1,TRBV7-2,CASSLSLYTEAFF
NA,TRBJ1-6,TRBV7-6,CASSLEYSSPLHF
NA,TRBJ2-3,TRBV11-2,CASSSRSGGRPTDTQYF
NA,TRBJ1-3,TRBV5-5,CASSLVTGIHSGNTIYF
few,TRBJ1-5,TRBV6-5,CASSYSSGGVYQPQHF
NA,TRBJ1-1,TRBV6-4,CASSAEGVSTEAFF